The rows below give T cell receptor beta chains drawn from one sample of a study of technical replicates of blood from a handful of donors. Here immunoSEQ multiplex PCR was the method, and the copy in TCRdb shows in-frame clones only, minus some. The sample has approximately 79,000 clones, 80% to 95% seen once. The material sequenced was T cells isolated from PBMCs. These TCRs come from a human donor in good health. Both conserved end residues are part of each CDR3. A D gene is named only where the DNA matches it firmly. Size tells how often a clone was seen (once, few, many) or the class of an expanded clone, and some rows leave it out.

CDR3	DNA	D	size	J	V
CASSQDPGTSGYEQYF	TGTGCCAGCAGCCAAGATCCCGGGACTAGCGGCTACGAGCAGTACTTC	TRBD2	NA	TRBJ2-7	TRBV4-2
CASSEGQRNEKLFF	TGTGCCAGCAGCGAGGGACAGCGTAATGAAAAACTGTTTTTT	TRBD1	few	TRBJ1-4	TRBV7-9
CASSQDRGTGELFF	TGCGCCAGCAGCCAAGACCGGGGAACCGGGGAGCTGTTTTTT	NA	NA	TRBJ2-2	TRBV4-3
CASSPRQGQDTIYF	TGCGCCAGCAGCCCACGACAGGGTCAGGACACCATATATTTT	TRBD1	NA	TRBJ1-3	TRBV4-1
CASSSHLIGGADTQYF	TGTGCCAGCAGCTCCCATTTAATAGGGGGGGCAGATACGCAGTATTTT	NA	NA	TRBJ2-3	TRBV7-9
CAWSVQSGNTIYF	TGTGCCTGGAGTGTACAGTCTGGAAACACCATATATTTT	NA	NA	TRBJ1-3	TRBV30
CASSRTGSGNTIYF	TGTGCCAGCAGCCGTACAGGGTCGGGAAACACCATATATTTT	NA	NA	TRBJ1-3	TRBV11-2
CASTVGSNQPQHF	TGTGCCAGTACCGTCGGGAGCAATCAGCCCCAGCATTTT	NA	NA	TRBJ1-5	TRBV19
CASSHRGVYGYTF	TGCGCCAGCAGTCACCGGGGGGTTTATGGCTACACCTTC	NA	NA	TRBJ1-2	TRBV23-1
CAWNGRDNQPQHF	TGTGCCTGGAATGGACGGGACAATCAGCCCCAGCATTTT	NA	NA	TRBJ1-5	TRBV30
CASSLGGPEGYTF	TGTGCCAGCAGCTTAGGAGGCCCTGAGGGCTACACCTTC	NA	NA	TRBJ1-2	TRBV7-8
CASSLGGRVNEQFF	TGTGCCAGCAGCTTAGGGGGCCGCGTTAATGAGCAGTTCTTC	NA	NA	TRBJ2-1	TRBV11-2
CASSSSGRGRFHF	NA	NA	NA	TRBJ2-4	TRBV27
CASSIDGRGGYTF	TGTGCCAGTAGTATAGACGGCCGGGGGGGCTACACCTTC	NA	NA	TRBJ1-2	TRBV19
CASSFASGTTQETQYF	TGCGCCAGCAGCTTCGCTAGCGGGACCACTCAGGAGACCCAGTACTTC	TRBD2	NA	TRBJ2-5	TRBV5-1
CASTNAGTGLYEQYF	TGTGCCAGTACAAACGCCGGGACTGGGCTCTACGAGCAGTACTTC	NA	NA	TRBJ2-7	TRBV6-1